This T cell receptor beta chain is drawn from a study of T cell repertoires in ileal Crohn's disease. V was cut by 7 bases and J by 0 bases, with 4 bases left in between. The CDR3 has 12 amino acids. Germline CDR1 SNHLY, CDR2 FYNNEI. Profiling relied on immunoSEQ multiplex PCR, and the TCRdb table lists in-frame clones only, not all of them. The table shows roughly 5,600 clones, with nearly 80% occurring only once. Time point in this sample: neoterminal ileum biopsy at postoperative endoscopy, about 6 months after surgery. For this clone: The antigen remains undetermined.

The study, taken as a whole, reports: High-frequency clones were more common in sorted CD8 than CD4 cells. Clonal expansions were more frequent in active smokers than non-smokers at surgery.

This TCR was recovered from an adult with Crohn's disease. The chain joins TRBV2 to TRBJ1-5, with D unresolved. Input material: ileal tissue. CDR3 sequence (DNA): TGTGCCAGCAAAAATAGCAATCAGCCCCAGCATTTT. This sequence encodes CASKNSNQPQHF. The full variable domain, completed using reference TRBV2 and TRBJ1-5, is EPEVTQTPSHQVTQMGQEVILRCVPISNHLYFYWYRQILGQKVEFLVSFYNNEISEKSEIFDDQFSVERPDGSNFTLKIRSTKLEDSAMYFCASKNSNQPQHFGDGTRLSIL.